This T cell receptor beta chain appears in the sequencing data of a study of response to subunit inactivated influenza vaccine. Study-wide results and limits: Every seasonal influenza vaccination brings in few new T cells, the authors suggested.

To note about this clonotype: Antigen specificity is unknown.

Germline CDR1 and CDR2: SGHDN and FVKESK. The CDR3 length is 11 residues. Deletions cut 2 bases from V and 6 bases from J, with 5 bases between. Using its own MiXCR run on the RT-PCR reads, TCRdb lists one record per CDR3 protein. The sample lists approximately 310,000 distinct CDR3 sequences, 21% occurring once. The V and J genes are TRBV14 and TRBJ2-7; D is unclear. The sequencing here drew on PBMCs from blood, taken less than 22 months after vaccination. This TCR came from a man between 50 and 75 years old who received an inactivated influenza vaccine. The CDR3 sequence: CASSQFGEQYF. DNA of the CDR3: TGTGCCAGCAGCCAATTCGGCGAGCAGTACTTC.